This T cell receptor beta chain originates from a study of blood T cell repertoires in COVID-19. Study in general: COVID-19 samples collected from the United States, Italy and Spain covered acute and convalescent phases.

Trimming cost V 5 bases and J 8 bases; bases outside gene matches: 6. There are 13 residues in the CDR3. Germline-derived CDR1 and CDR2 are SGHAT and FQNNGV. The table came from immunoSEQ multiplex PCR; TCRdb's copy has only in-frame clones and leaves some out. This repertoire shows 90,000 to 110,000 clones, over 80% found once; its top ten account for 15% to 20%. Sequencing used peripheral blood. The chain couples TRBV11-2 to TRBJ1-2, with 9 bases identical to TRBD1. The clonotype originates from a woman aged 60-75 years with acute or convalescent COVID-19. The CDR3 nucleotides read TGTGCCAGCAGCCCCGACAGGGGGGTAGGCTACACCTTC. Amino acids: CASSPDRGVGYTF.